This T cell receptor (beta chain) was identified during a study of response to subunit inactivated influenza vaccine. TCRdb redid the calling of the RT-PCR reads with MiXCR, one entry per CDR3 protein. The sample shows a few hundred thousand distinct CDR3 sequences, about a fifth of them seen only once. The ends were cut back, 3 bases at V and 1 base at J, with 10 bases in the middle. Germline assignment: CDR1 SGHRS and CDR2 YFSETQ. The length of the CDR3 is 14 residues. This clonotype showed up just a few times. The sequence was collected from a man aged 45 to 75 who received an inactivated influenza vaccine. This chain links TRBV5-1 with TRBJ2-5; D may correspond to TRBD1 or TRBD2 (5 bases each). Sequencing used PBMCs from blood, obtained less than 22 months after vaccination. The CDR3 bases are TGCGCCAGCAGCTGGGAGAGGGGCCAAGAGACCCAGTACTTC. The encoded protein is CASSWERGQETQYF.